Shown below are 8 T cell receptor beta chains from a single sample sequenced in a study of T cell responses to AZD1222 COVID-19 vaccine. Sequencing was performed with immunoSEQ multiplex PCR; in TCRdb, only in-frame clones are kept and a portion is missing. Of 100,000 to 140,000 clones in the sample, around 87% are singletons; the top ten hold roughly 4.3%. The sequences come from peripheral blood, collected on day 0 of AZD1222 vaccination. These receptor sequences come from an adult in good health.

This clone was counted a single time. The chain recombines TRBV4-3 with TRBJ2-2; the D is unclear. V shed 0 bases and J shed 8 bases, with 13 bases lying between them. The CDR3 has 15 residues. Germline CDR1 is LGHNA and CDR2 is YSLEER. The CDR3 DNA is TGCGCCAGCAGCCAAGATTCCCGCTTCTCTGGGGAGCTGTTTTTT. This translates into CASSQDSRFSGELFF.

CDR3 coding DNA: TGTGCCAGCCAACCCCAGGGTATCTCCTACAATGAGCAGTTCTTC. Translating it yields CASQPQGISYNEQFF. The chain recombines TRBV6-6 with TRBJ2-1, with D tentatively TRBD1 (5 bases). This CDR3 region has 15 residues. V lost 8 bases and J 0 bases, leaving 14 bases between the germline ends. Germline values: CDR1 MNHNY, CDR2 SVGAGI (reference sequence).

The CDR3 DNA reads TGTGCCACCAGCAGAGTTGGGTTCGGAAACACCATATATTTT. Amino acid sequence: CATSRVGFGNTIYF. The chain recombines TRBV15 with TRBJ1-3; no firm D call. This CDR3 is built from 14 residues. V lost 1 base to trimming and J lost 4 bases, with 8 bases between them. Germline CDR1 LNHNV, CDR2 YYDKDF (reference sequence).

The J gene is TRBJ1-4, the V gene TRBV18; D perhaps matches TRBD1 (5 bases). CDR1 and CDR2 (germline): KGHSH, LQKENI. V was clipped by 3 bases and J by 5 bases, with 13 bases between them. The CDR3 runs to 15 residues. The CDR3 nucleotides read TGTGCCAGCTCACCGGGACCGCCATTAAATGAAAAACTGTTTTTT. This codes for CASSPGPPLNEKLFF.

This clone was seen once. The chain uses TRBV3-1 (or the pseudogene TRBV3-2) and TRBJ1-3; D ambiguous. Germline values: CDR1 LGHDT, CDR2 YNNKEL (reference sequence). The CDR3 has 13 residues. V shed 2 bases and J shed 2 bases, with 4 bases lying between them. Here the CDR3 reads CASSQHAGNTIYF. DNA for the CDR3: TGTGCCAGCAGCCAACACGCTGGAAACACCATATATTTT.

The rearrangement joins TRBV6-1 to TRBJ1-2; no definite D call. V lost 1 base and J lost 3, with 21 bases in between. The germline gives CDR1 MNHNS, CDR2 SASEGT. This CDR3 region has 18 residues. The CDR3 coding sequence is TGTGCCAGCAGTGAAGTAAATGTTGTGATGCAGACATACTATGGCTACACCTTC. It encodes CASSEVNVVMQTYYGYTF.

This rearrangement joins TRBV6-5 to TRBJ1-1; the D is unclear. This CDR3 spans 13 amino acids. Germline CDR1 is MNHEY and CDR2 is SVGAGI. Deletions cut 0 bases from V and 5 bases from J, with 7 bases between. The CDR3 loop reads CASSYSLATEAFF. The CDR3 nucleotides read TGTGCCAGCAGTTACTCGTTAGCGACTGAAGCTTTCTTT.

The gene calls are TRBV14 and TRBJ1-1; D is unclear. The germline V gene has CDR1 SGHDN and CDR2 FVKESK. The V and J ends lost 3 bases and 2 bases respectively, with 4 bases between them. The CDR3 has 12 residues. CDR3 sequence (DNA): TGTGCCAGCAGCCAGACAAACACTGAAGCTTTCTTT. Translating gives CASSQTNTEAFF.